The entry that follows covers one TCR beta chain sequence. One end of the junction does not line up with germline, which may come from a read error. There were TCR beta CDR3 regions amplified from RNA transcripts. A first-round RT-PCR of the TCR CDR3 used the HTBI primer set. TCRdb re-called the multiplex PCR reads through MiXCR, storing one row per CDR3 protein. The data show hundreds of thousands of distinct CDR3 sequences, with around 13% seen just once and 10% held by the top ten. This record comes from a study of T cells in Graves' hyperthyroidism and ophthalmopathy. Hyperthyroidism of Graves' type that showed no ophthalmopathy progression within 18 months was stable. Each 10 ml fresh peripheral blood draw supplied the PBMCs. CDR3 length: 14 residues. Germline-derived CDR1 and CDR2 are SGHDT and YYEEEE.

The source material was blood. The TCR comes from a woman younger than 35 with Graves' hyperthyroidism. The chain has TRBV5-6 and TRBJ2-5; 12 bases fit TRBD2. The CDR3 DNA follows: TGTGCCAGCAGCTTGGAACTAGCGGGAGGCCCTGGGGACTTC. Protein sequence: CASSLELAGGPGDF.